This TCR beta chain is drawn from a study of radiotherapy plus CTLA-4 blockade in lung cancer. Enrolled patients, whose metastatic non-small-cell lung cancer was chemo-refractory, received focal radiation plus CTLA-4 blockade with ipilimumab. Unmatched junction bases numbered 4, after V lost 2 bases and J lost 4 bases. The CDR3 totals 15 residues. The germline gives CDR1 KGHSH, CDR2 LQKENI. This clone was observed once. Profiling relied on immunoSEQ multiplex PCR, and the TCRdb table lists in-frame clones only, not all of them. The data hold 95,000 to 150,000 clones, with approximately 90% observed a single time.

The starting material was peripheral blood, obtained from a patient treated with radiotherapy plus ipilimumab. This TCR derives from a human donor with non-small cell lung cancer that progressed on radiotherapy plus ipilimumab. This sequence joins TRBV18 and TRBJ2-7; the match to TRBD2 covers 11 bases. CDR3: CASSPFASGRYEQYF. CDR3 bases: TGTGCCAGCTCACCATTCGCTAGCGGGAGGTACGAGCAGTACTTC. The full variable domain, with the rest looked up from reference TRBV18 and TRBJ2-7, is NAGVMQNPRHLVRRRGQEARLRCSPMKGHSHVYWYRQLPEEGLKFMVYLQKENIIDESGMPKERFSAEFPKEGPSILRIQQVVRGDSAAYFCASSPFASGRYEQYFGPGTRLTVT.